This T cell receptor beta chain was observed in a study of blood T cells in healthy people across ages. A second about 6 to 11 cycle PCR used barcoded and J-beta primers. Each CDR3 protein gets one entry after TCRdb re-called the 5' RACE reads with MiXCR. The sample lists more than 1.4 million distinct CDR3 sequences, roughly 40% occurring once. Germline CDR1 MNHNS, CDR2 SASEGT. The CDR3 has 14 amino acids. V was pared by 6 bases and J by 3 bases, with 11 bases between. Sequenced input: blood. The receptor comes from a young woman in good health. The chain employs TRBV6-1 and TRBJ1-4; a weak D match, TRBD1 (6 bases). The CDR3 DNA reads TGTGCCAGCAGCGGGGGGACACCTAATGAAAAACTGTTTTTT. It specifies CASSGGTPNEKLFF.